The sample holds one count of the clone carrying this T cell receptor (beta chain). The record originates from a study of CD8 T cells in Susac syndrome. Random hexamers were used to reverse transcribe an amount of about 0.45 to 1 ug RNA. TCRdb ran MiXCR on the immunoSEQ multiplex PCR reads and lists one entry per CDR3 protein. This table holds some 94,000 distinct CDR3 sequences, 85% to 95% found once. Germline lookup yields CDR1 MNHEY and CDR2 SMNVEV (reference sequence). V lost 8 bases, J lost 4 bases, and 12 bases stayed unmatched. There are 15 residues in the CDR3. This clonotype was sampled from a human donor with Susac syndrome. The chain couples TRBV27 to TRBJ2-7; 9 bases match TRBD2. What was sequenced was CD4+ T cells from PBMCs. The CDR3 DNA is TGTGCCAGCTTTCCTAGCGGGGTTCCGAAATACGAGCAGTACTTC. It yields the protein CASFPSGVPKYEQYF.